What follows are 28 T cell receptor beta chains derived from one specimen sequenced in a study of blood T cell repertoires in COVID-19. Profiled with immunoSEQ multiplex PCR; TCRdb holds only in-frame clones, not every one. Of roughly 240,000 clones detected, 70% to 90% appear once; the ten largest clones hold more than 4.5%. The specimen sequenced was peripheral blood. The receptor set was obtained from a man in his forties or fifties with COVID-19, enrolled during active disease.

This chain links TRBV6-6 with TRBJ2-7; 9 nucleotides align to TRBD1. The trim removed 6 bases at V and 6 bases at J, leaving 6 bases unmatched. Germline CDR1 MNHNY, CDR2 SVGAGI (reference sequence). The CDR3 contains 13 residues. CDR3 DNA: TGTGCCAGCAGCACCGGGACAGGGTTCGAGCAGTACTTC. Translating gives CASSTGTGFEQYF.

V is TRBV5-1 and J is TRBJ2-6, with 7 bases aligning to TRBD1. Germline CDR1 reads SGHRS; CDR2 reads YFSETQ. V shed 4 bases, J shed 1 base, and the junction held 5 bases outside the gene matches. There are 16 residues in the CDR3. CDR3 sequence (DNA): TGCGCCAGCAGCCCCCCGGGACAGTCTGGGGCCAACGTCCTGACTTTC. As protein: CASSPPGQSGANVLTF.

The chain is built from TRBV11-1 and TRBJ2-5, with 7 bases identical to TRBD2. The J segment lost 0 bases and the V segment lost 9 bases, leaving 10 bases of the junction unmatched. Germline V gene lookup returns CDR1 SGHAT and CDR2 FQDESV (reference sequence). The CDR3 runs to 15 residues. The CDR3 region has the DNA TGTGCCAGTCAGATCGGGAGGTACTACCAAGAGACCCAGTACTTC. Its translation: CASQIGRYYQETQYF.

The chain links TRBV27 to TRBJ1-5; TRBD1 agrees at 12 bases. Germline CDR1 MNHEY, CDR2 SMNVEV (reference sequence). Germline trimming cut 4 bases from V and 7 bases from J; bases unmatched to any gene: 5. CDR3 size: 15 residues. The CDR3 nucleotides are TGTGCCAGCAGTTCGGGGACAGGGGGCCTGCAGCCCCAGCATTTT. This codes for CASSSGTGGLQPQHF.

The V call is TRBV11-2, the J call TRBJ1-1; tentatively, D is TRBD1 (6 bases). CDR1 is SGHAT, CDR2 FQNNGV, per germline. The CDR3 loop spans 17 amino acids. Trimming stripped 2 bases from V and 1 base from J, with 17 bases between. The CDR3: CASSLQGHSNWNTEAFF. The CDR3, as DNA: TGTGCCAGCAGCTTACAGGGACACTCCAATTGGAACACTGAAGCTTTCTTT.

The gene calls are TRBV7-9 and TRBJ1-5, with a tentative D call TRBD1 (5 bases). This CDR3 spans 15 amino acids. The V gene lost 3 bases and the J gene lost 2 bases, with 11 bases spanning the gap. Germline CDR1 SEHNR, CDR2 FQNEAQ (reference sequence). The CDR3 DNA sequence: TGTGCCAGCAGCTTGGGACTGGGAGGCAATCAGCCCCAGCATTTT. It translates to CASSLGLGGNQPQHF. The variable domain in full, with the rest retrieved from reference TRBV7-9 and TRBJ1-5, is DTGVSQNPRHKITKRGQNVTFRCDPISEHNRLYWYRQTLGQGPEFLTYFQNEAQLEKSRLLSDRFSAERPKGSFSTLEIQRTEQGDSAMYLCASSLGLGGNQPQHFGDGTRLSIL.

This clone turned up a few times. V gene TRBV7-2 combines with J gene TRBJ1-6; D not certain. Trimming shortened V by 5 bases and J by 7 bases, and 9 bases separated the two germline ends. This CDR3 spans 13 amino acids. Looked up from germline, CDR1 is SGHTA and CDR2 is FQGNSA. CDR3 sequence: CASSPGNNSPLHF. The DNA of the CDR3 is TGTGCCAGCAGCCCCGGGAACAATTCACCCCTCCACTTT. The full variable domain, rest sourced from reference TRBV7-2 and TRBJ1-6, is GAGVSQSPSNKVTEKGKDVELRCDPISGHTALYWYRQSLGQGLEFLIYFQGNSAPDKSGLPSDRFSAERTGGSVSTLTIQRTQQEDSAVYLCASSPGNNSPLHFGNGTRLTVT.

In DNA form, the CDR3 reads TGTGCCAGCAGCCCCTACAACAGGGACACTGAAGCTTTCTTT. It yields the protein CASSPYNRDTEAFF. The chain employs TRBV9 and TRBJ1-1; D might be TRBD1 (6 bases). V shed 4 bases and J shed 3 bases, with 13 bases lying between them. Germline loops: CDR1 SGDLS, CDR2 YYNGEE. CDR3 length: 14 residues.

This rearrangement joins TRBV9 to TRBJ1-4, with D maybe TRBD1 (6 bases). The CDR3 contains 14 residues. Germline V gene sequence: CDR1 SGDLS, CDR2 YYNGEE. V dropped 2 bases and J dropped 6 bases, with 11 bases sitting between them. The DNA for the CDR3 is TGTGCCAGCAGCGTGGACAGCGGCGATGAAAAACTGTTTTTT. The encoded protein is CASSVDSGDEKLFF.

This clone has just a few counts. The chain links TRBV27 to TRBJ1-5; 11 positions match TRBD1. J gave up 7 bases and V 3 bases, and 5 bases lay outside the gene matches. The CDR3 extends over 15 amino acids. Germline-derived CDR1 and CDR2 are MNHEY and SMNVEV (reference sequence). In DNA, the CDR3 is TGTGCCAGCAGTTTGGGGACAGGGGGTTACCAGCCCCAGCATTTT. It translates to CASSLGTGGYQPQHF.

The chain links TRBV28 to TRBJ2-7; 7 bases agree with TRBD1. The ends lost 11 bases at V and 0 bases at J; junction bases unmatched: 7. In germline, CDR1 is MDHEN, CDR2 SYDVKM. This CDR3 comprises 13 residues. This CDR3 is CACRDSLSYEQYF. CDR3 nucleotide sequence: TGTGCCTGCCGGGACAGCCTCTCCTACGAGCAGTACTTC.

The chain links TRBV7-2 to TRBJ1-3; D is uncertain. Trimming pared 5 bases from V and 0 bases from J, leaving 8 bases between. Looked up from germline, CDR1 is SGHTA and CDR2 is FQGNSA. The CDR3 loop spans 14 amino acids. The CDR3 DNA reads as TGTGCCAGCAGCCTGGGCGACTCTGGAAACACCATATATTTT. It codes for CASSLGDSGNTIYF.

CDR3 bases: TGCGCCAGCCAGACAGGGAATCCCCCGGATACGCAGTATTTT. The encoded protein is CASQTGNPPDTQYF. The chain combines TRBV5-1 with TRBJ2-3; 7 nucleotides align to TRBD1. CDR1 is SGHRS, CDR2 YFSETQ, per germline. With 7 bases clipped from V and 6 bases from J, the junction kept 11 bases outside the gene matches. There are 14 residues in the CDR3.

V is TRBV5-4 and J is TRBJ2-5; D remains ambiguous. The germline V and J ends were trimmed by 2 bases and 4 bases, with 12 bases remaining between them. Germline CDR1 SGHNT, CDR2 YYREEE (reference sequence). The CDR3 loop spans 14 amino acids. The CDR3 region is CASSFEWSRETQYF. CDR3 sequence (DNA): TGTGCCAGCAGCTTCGAGTGGTCCCGAGAGACCCAGTACTTC.

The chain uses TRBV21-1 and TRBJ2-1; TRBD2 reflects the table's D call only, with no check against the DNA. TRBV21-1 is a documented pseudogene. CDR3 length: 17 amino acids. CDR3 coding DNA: TGTGCCAGCAGCAAAGTTCTCTCTCGGTTGGGAGATAATGAGCAGTTCTTC. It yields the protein CASSKVLSRLGDNEQFF.

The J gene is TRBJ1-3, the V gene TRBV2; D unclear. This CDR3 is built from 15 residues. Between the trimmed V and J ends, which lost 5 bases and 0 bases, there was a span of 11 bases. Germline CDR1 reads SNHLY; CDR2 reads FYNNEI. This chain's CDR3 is CASSFLSSSGNTIYF. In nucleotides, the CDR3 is TGTGCCAGCAGTTTCCTATCGAGCTCTGGAAACACCATATATTTT.

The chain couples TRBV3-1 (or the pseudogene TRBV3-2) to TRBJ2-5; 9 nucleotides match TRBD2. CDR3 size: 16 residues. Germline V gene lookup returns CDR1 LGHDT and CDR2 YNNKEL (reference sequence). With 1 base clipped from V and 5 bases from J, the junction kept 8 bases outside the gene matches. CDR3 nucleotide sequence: TGTGCCAGCAGCCAAGTCGCGGGGGGGCCAAGGGAGACCCAGTACTTC. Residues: CASSQVAGGPRETQYF.

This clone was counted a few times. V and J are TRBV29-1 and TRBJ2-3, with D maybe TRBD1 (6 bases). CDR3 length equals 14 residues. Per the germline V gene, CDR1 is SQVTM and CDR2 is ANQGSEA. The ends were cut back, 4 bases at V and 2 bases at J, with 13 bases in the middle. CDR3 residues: CSVARGQSTDTQYF. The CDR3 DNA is TGCAGCGTTGCCCGCGGACAGTCCACAGATACGCAGTATTTT.

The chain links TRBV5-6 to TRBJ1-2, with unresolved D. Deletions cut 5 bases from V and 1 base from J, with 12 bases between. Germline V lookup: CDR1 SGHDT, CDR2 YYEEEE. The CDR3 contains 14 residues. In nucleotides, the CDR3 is TGTGCCAGCAGTCCCACGGGTTTTAACTATGGCTACACCTTC. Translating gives CASSPTGFNYGYTF.

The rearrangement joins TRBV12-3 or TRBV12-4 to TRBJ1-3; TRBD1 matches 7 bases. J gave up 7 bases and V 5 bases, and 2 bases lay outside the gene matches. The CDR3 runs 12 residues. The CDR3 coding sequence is TGTGCCAGCAGTCCACAGGGGAACACCATATATTTT. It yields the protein CASSPQGNTIYF.

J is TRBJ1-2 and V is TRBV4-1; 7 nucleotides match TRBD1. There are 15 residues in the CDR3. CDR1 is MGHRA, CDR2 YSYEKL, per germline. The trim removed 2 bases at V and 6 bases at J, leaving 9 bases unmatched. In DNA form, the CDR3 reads TGCGCCAGCAGCCAACTTCCAGACAGGGACGATGGCTACACCTTC. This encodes CASSQLPDRDDGYTF.

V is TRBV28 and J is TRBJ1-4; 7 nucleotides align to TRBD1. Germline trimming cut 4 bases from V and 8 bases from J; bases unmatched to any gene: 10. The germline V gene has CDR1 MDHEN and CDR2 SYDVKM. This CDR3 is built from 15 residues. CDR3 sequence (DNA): TGTGCCAGCAGTTCCGCCGGGACAGTTGAAGAAAAACTGTTTTTT. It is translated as CASSSAGTVEEKLFF. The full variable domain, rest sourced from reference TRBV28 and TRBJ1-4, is DVKVTQSSRYLVKRTGEKVFLECVQDMDHENMFWYRQDPGLGLRLIYFSYDVKMKEKGDIPEGYSVSREKKERFSLILESASTNQTSMYLCASSSAGTVEEKLFFGSGTQLSVL.

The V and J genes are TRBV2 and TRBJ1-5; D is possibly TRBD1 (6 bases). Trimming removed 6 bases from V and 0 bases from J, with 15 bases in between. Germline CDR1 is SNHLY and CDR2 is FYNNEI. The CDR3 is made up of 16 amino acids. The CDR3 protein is CASSAGTFYSNQPQHF. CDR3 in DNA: TGTGCCAGCAGCGCCGGGACATTTTATAGCAATCAGCCCCAGCATTTT.

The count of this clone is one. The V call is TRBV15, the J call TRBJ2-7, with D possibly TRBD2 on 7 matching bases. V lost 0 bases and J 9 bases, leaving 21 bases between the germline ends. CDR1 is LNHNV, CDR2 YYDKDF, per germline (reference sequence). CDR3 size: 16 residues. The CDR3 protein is CATSRESAGAGSGQYF. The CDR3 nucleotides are TGTGCCACCAGCAGAGAATCGGCGGGGGCCGGATCGGGGCAGTACTTC.

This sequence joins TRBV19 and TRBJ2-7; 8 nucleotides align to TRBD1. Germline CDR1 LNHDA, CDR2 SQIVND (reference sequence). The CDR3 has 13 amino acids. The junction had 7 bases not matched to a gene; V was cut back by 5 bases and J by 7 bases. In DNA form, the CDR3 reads TGTGCCAGTAGTCCGGACAGGGATAGGGAGCAGTACTTC. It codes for CASSPDRDREQYF.

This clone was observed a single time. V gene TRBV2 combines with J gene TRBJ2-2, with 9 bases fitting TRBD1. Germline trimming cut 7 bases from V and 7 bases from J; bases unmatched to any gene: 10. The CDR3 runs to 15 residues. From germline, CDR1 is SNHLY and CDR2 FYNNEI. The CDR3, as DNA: TGTGCCAGCATGATTTTGGGACAGGGCGGCGGGGAGCTGTTTTTT. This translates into CASMILGQGGGELFF. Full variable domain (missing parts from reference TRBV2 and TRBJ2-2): EPEVTQTPSHQVTQMGQEVILRCVPISNHLYFYWYRQILGQKVEFLVSFYNNEISEKSEIFDDQFSVERPDGSNFTLKIRSTKLEDSAMYFCASMILGQGGGELFFGEGSRLTVL.

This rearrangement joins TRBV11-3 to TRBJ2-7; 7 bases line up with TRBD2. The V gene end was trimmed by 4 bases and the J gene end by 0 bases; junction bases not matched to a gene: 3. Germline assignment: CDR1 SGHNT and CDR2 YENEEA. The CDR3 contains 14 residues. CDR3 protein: CASSYGGSSYEQYF. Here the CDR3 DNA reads TGTGCCAGCAGCTACGGGGGGAGCTCCTACGAGCAGTACTTC.

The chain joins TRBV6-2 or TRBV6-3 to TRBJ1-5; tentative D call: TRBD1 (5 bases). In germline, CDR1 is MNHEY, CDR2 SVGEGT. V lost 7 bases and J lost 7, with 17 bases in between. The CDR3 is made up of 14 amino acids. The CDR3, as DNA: TGTGCCAGCACCCCGGGGGGGAACGGACAGCCCCAGCATTTT. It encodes CASTPGGNGQPQHF.